This is a list of T cell receptor beta chains from one sample in a study of CD8+ T cells in alopecia areata. The repertoire was sequenced with immunoSEQ multiplex PCR; TCRdb's copy has only in-frame clones and lacks some. The sample has over 150,000 clones; roughly 56% are singletons. Material: CD8+ T cells sorted from blood. The receptors originated from a human donor in good health. CDR3s include the opening cysteine and the closing phenylalanine or tryptophan. D genes are given only for firm matches. The listing skips clone size in some rows; elsewhere it reads once, few, many or a size class.

TRBD1 | TRBJ2-7 | TRBV29-1 | . | CSVEVGQGGEQYF
. | TRBJ2-7 | TRBV29-1 | . | CSVEEGSAYEQYF
. | TRBJ2-4 | TRBV29-1 | few | CSVVGTETLNIQYF
. | TRBJ1-3 | TRBV6-1 | few | CASSEGALGTGNTIYF
. | TRBJ1-5 | TRBV5-6 | . | CASSLADSNQPQHF
. | TRBJ2-3 | TRBV7-9 | . | CASSLGGLGDTQYF
TRBD1 | TRBJ1-2 | TRBV23-1 | . | CASSQSDRANYGYTF
. | TRBJ1-2 | TRBV7-9 | . | CASSLDRPTANYGYTF
TRBD1 | TRBJ2-7 | TRBV19 | few | CASSLGTGAYEQYF
. | TRBJ2-1 | TRBV5-6 | once | CASSLGTNVIF
. | TRBJ2-5 | TRBV7-6 | . | CASSLGEGVRTQYF
. | TRBJ2-3 | TRBV5-1 | . | CASSLSLTDTQYF
. | TRBJ2-3 | TRBV25-1 | few | CASAAADTQYF
. | TRBJ2-5 | TRBV7-9 | . | CASWATGEETQYF
. | TRBJ2-1 | TRBV9 | . | CASSVWRDRSYNEQFF
. | TRBJ2-3 | TRBV27 | . | CASSFGLPDTQYF
. | TRBJ1-5 | TRBV2 | . | CASSEKGRAGYSNQPQHF
. | TRBJ2-3 | TRBV7-9 | . | CASSLTGGPDTQYF
TRBD1 | TRBJ1-1 | TRBV25-1 | few | CASSARTGPFTEAFF
. | TRBJ2-1 | TRBV6-5 | . | CASSYNGKSYNEQFF
. | TRBJ2-7 | TRBV27 | . | CASRQTSYEQYF
. | TRBJ1-2 | TRBV7-3 | few | CASSYLAGNGYTF
. | TRBJ1-6 | TRBV29-1 | . | CSVDNRVGNSPLHF
TRBD2 | TRBJ2-5 | TRBV19 | . | CASSRSGGRTETQYF
. | TRBJ1-2 | TRBV7-9 | once | CASRPGGSWYGYTF
. | TRBJ2-3 | TRBV5-6 | . | CASSLGSLTDTQYF
TRBD1 | TRBJ1-2 | TRBV2 | . | CASSGTGANYGYTF
. | TRBJ2-5 | TRBV5-6 | . | CASSLGKETQYF
. | TRBJ1-1 | TRBV7-6 | . | CASSPLWGGNTEAFF
. | TRBJ1-2 | TRBV29-1 | . | CSVRTEGYGYTF
. | TRBJ1-5 | TRBV4-1 | . | CASSQASVGQPQHF